This entry lists 20 T cell receptor beta chains sequenced from one sample in a study of blood T cell repertoires in COVID-19. Profiling relied on immunoSEQ multiplex PCR, and the TCRdb table lists in-frame clones only, not all of them. Of approximately 240,000 clones in the sample, about 85% were seen once. Source material: PBMCs or T cells enriched from blood (not recorded which). The receptors derive from a woman aged 25 to 39 with acute COVID-19.

The chain has TRBV28 and TRBJ1-2, with D tentatively TRBD1 (6 bases). The CDR3 length is 14 residues. V lost 3 bases to trimming and J lost 2 bases, with 10 bases between them. Germline V gene data show CDR1 as MDHEN and CDR2 as SYDVKM. The CDR3 sequence is CASSFPGDNYGYTF. DNA of the CDR3: TGTGCCAGCAGTTTCCCAGGGGACAACTATGGCTACACCTTC.

A few counts support this clone. The J gene is TRBJ1-3, the V gene TRBV10-2; D is unresolved. Trimming pared 6 bases from V and 2 bases from J, leaving 14 bases between. The CDR3 spans 15 residues. CDR1 is WSHSY and CDR2 is SAAADI in the germline V gene. The CDR3 nucleotides read TGCGCCAGCAGGGAGAAGACCCAGGCTGGAAACACCATATATTTT. Translated, it gives CASREKTQAGNTIYF.

V and J are TRBV29-1 and TRBJ2-7, with D possibly being TRBD2 (5 bases). CDR1 is SQVTM, CDR2 ANQGSEA, per germline. The CDR3 is 11 amino acids. Trimming took 4 bases from V and 3 from J, leaving 7 bases between them. The CDR3 here is CSVGDYYEQYF. The CDR3 nucleotides read TGCAGCGTTGGCGACTACTACGAGCAGTACTTC.

This chain uses TRBV30 with TRBJ1-2; no reliable D call. V was shortened by 4 bases and J by 0 bases, with 3 bases between the two germline ends. CDR1 and CDR2 from the germline V gene are GTSNPN and SVGIG (reference sequence). This CDR3 region has 11 residues. The CDR3 bases are TGTGCCTGGATCTCTAACTATGGCTACACCTTC. This sequence encodes CAWISNYGYTF.

As DNA, the CDR3 is TGTGCCAGCAGCTTAACGGCTAGCCCAAGTCCCGGGGAGCTGTTTTTT. This translates into CASSLTASPSPGELFF. The chain recombines TRBV7-3 with TRBJ2-2, with a tentative D call TRBD2 (5 bases). The germline gives CDR1 SGHTA, CDR2 FQGTGA. V dropped 0 bases and J dropped 6 bases, with 14 bases sitting between them. CDR3 size: 16 residues.

This clone is medium-sized by share. The J gene is TRBJ1-3, the V gene TRBV11-3; 7 nucleotides agree with TRBD1. V shed 5 bases, J shed 2 bases, and the junction held 9 bases outside the gene matches. This CDR3 is built from 16 residues. The germline V gene encodes CDR1 SGHNT and CDR2 YENEEA. Here the CDR3 DNA reads TGTGCCAGCAGCCTCAACCGGGACAGAACTGGAAACACCATATATTTT. Encoded protein: CASSLNRDRTGNTIYF.

Points on this clone: The sample contains more than one DNA sequence encoding this CDR3. The chain links TRBV7-2 to TRBJ1-6; 7 bases align to TRBD1. CDR3 length: 15 amino acids. Germline-derived CDR1 and CDR2 are SGHTA and FQGNSA. Losses at the gene ends were 3 bases for V and 6 bases for J; bases not matched to a gene: 5. CDR3 region: CASSFRDRGNSPLHF. The CDR3 DNA is TGTGCCAGCAGCTTCCGGGACAGAGGTAATTCACCCCTCCACTTT. Full variable domain (rest looked up from reference TRBV7-2 and TRBJ1-6): GAGVSQSPSNKVTEKGKDVELRCDPISGHTALYWYRQSLGQGLEFLIYFQGNSAPDKSGLPSDRFSAERTGGSVSTLTIQRTQQEDSAVYLCASSFRDRGNSPLHFGNGTRLTVT.

For the CDR3, the DNA is TGCATCTCCGGGACTAGGAACACCGGGGAGCTGTTTTTT. Protein sequence: CISGTRNTGELFF. The genes are TRBV29-1 and TRBJ2-2; 8 bases are shared with TRBD2. Germline V CDR1 and CDR2: SQVTM, ANQGSEA. This CDR3 comprises 13 residues.

J is TRBJ1-5 and V is TRBV6-8, with 9 bases that match TRBD1. This CDR3 is built from 15 residues. V shed 5 bases, J shed 9 bases, and the junction held 11 bases outside the gene matches. Germline V gene data show CDR1 as MNHGY and CDR2 as SAAAGT. In DNA, the CDR3 is TGTGCCAGCAGTCGGGACAGGGATGCCCCTTGGCCCCAGCATTTT. This translates into CASSRDRDAPWPQHF.

The chain is built from TRBV7-9 and TRBJ2-3; D uncertain. Germline CDR1 reads SEHNR; CDR2 reads FQNEAQ (reference sequence). The germline V and J ends were trimmed by 5 bases and 0 bases, with 9 bases remaining between them. The CDR3 is 14 residues long. CDR3 residues: CASSPFPSTDTQYF. In nucleotides, the CDR3 is TGTGCCAGCAGCCCTTTCCCTAGCACAGATACGCAGTATTTT.

This chain links TRBV5-5 with TRBJ2-1, with 10 bases matching TRBD2. This CDR3 is 16 amino acids long. CDR1 and CDR2 from the germline V gene are SGHKS and YYEKEE (reference sequence). V dropped 5 bases and J dropped 4; count of bases not matched to a gene: 9. In DNA, the CDR3 is TGTGCCAGCAGAAGACTCGGGACTAGCGAGTACAATGAGCAGTTCTTC. As protein: CASRRLGTSEYNEQFF.

This clone has only a few counts. The chain links TRBV19 to TRBJ1-5, with D uncertain. V lost 4 bases and J 3 bases, leaving 10 bases between the germline ends. The length of the CDR3 is 14 residues. Germline CDR1 and CDR2: LNHDA and SQIVND (reference sequence). Here the CDR3 DNA reads TGTGCCAGTAGTACTTACGGGGTCAATCAGCCCCAGCATTTT. This translates into CASSTYGVNQPQHF. Looking up the rest from reference TRBV19 and TRBJ1-5 gives the full variable domain: DGGITQSPKYLFRKEGQNVTLSCEQNLNHDAMYWYRQDPGQGLRLIYYSQIVNDFQKGDIAEGYSVSREKKESFPLTVTSAQKNPTAFYLCASSTYGVNQPQHFGDGTRLSIL.

This clone showed up just once. The chain links TRBV2 to TRBJ2-3; 8 positions agree with TRBD2. The CDR3 runs to 16 residues. CDR1 and CDR2 (germline): SNHLY, FYNNEI. Trimming removed 4 bases from V and 2 bases from J; junction bases left unmatched: 8. CDR3 in DNA: TGTGCCAGCAGTGGGGTGAGCGGGGGTTTCACAGATACGCAGTATTTT. Amino acids: CASSGVSGGFTDTQYF.

The chain has TRBV9 and TRBJ1-1, with 11 positions matching TRBD1. V was pared by 4 bases and J by 6 bases, with 5 bases of the junction left unmatched. The CDR3 runs 14 residues. The germline V gene has CDR1 SGDLS and CDR2 YYNGEE. The CDR3 here is CASSTGQGAAEAFF. CDR3 DNA sequence: TGTGCCAGCAGCACTGGACAGGGGGCGGCTGAAGCTTTCTTT.

V is TRBV11-2 and J is TRBJ2-5; TRBD1 matches 9 bases. Germline trimming cut 2 bases from V and 4 bases from J; bases unmatched to any gene: 8. Germline assignment: CDR1 SGHAT and CDR2 FQNNGV. The CDR3 runs 16 residues. In DNA form, the CDR3 reads TGTGCCAGCAGCTTATATCCGGGACAGGGACGAGAGACCCAGTACTTC. It codes for CASSLYPGQGRETQYF. The full variable domain, in which reference TRBV11-2 and TRBJ2-5 provide the parts outside the CDR3, is EAGVAQSPRYKIIEKRQSVAFWCNPISGHATLYWYQQILGQGPKLLIQFQNNGVVDDSQLPKDRFSAERLKGVDSTLKIQPAKLEDSAVYLCASSLYPGQGRETQYFGPGTRLLVL.

The chain links TRBV27 to TRBJ2-7; the match to TRBD2 covers 10 bases. This CDR3 region has 13 residues. With 6 bases clipped from V and 7 bases from J, the junction kept 6 bases outside the gene matches. The germline V gene has CDR1 MNHEY and CDR2 SMNVEV (reference sequence). The CDR3 loop reads CASRLAGDWEQYF. The CDR3 DNA follows: TGTGCCAGCAGGCTAGCGGGGGATTGGGAGCAGTACTTC.

The chain joins TRBV30 to TRBJ1-2; D possibly corresponds to TRBD1 (5 bases). The CDR3 is 13 residues long. Trimming took off 4 bases at V and 4 bases at J, with 13 bases between the two ends. Germline V gene sequence: CDR1 GTSNPN, CDR2 SVGIG (reference sequence). The CDR3 DNA follows: TGTGCCTGGACAGGGATTTCTGGCTATGGCTACACCTTC. It codes for CAWTGISGYGYTF.

The V and J genes are TRBV19 and TRBJ2-2; D perhaps matches TRBD1 (5 bases). CDR3 length: 16 residues. V dropped 6 bases and J dropped 2 bases, with 16 bases sitting between them. The V gene's germline CDR1 is LNHDA and CDR2 SQIVND (reference sequence). Here the CDR3 DNA reads TGTGCCAGTAGGCAGTCTCACAGGACAAACACCGGGGAGCTGTTTTTT. It is translated as CASRQSHRTNTGELFF. Full variable domain (outside the CDR3, taken from reference TRBV19 and TRBJ2-2): DGGITQSPKYLFRKEGQNVTLSCEQNLNHDAMYWYRQDPGQGLRLIYYSQIVNDFQKGDIAEGYSVSREKKESFPLTVTSAQKNPTAFYLCASRQSHRTNTGELFFGEGSRLTVL.

The chain employs TRBV6-5 and TRBJ1-4, with TRBD1 matching 8 bases. This CDR3 has 14 amino acids. Germline trimming cut 6 bases from V and 3 bases from J; bases unmatched to any gene: 3. Germline loops: CDR1 MNHEY, CDR2 SVGAGI. In nucleotides, the CDR3 is TGTGCCAGCAGAACAGGGGGACCTAATGAAAAACTGTTTTTT. The encoded protein is CASRTGGPNEKLFF.

This rearrangement joins TRBV3-1 (or the pseudogene TRBV3-2) to TRBJ1-2; D unresolved. Between the trimmed V and J ends, which lost 7 bases and 1 base, there was a span of 7 bases. The CDR3 sequence is 12 residues long. Germline V gives CDR1 LGHDT, CDR2 YNNKEL (reference sequence). The CDR3 DNA follows: TGTGCCAGCACAGGTGGTAACTATGGCTACACCTTC. It yields the protein CASTGGNYGYTF.